Listed below are T cell receptor beta chains from one sample, sequenced in a study of blood T cell repertoires in COVID-19. Some clones are missing from TCRdb's copy, which holds only in-frame ones; the method was immunoSEQ multiplex PCR. This table holds approximately 210,000 clones, 88% found once. Sequencing was carried out using peripheral blood. All receptors come from a man between 65 and 85 years old with acute or convalescent COVID-19. CDR3s include the opening cysteine and the closing phenylalanine or tryptophan. D genes are given only for firm matches. The size field is filled for only some rows; it gives once, few, many or a size class.

d_call j_call v_call cdr3_length clone_size cdr3_aa cdr3_nt
- TRBJ2-3 TRBV28 14 - CASSSRQGPDTQYF TGTGCCAGCAGCTCAAGGCAGGGCCCAGATACGCAGTATTTT
- TRBJ1-1 TRBV12-3/TRBV12-4 13 - CASSFTGGTEAFF TGTGCCAGCAGTTTTACCGGGGGCACTGAAGCTTTCTTT
- TRBJ1-2 TRBV2 15 few CASSDVSVSNYGYTF TGTGCCAGCAGTGACGTGTCAGTTTCTAACTATGGCTACACCTTC
- TRBJ2-7 TRBV9 14 - CASSVKAGAYEQYF TGTGCCAGCAGCGTAAAGGCAGGTGCCTACGAGCAGTACTTC
- TRBJ1-1 TRBV7-3 13 - CASSSQMNTEAFF TGTGCCAGCAGCTCTCAGATGAACACTGAAGCTTTCTTT
TRBD1 TRBJ1-1 TRBV3-1/TRBV3-2 14 once CASSLALTGGEAFF TGTGCCAGCAGCCTCGCCCTTACAGGGGGTGAAGCTTTCTTT
TRBD2 TRBJ2-1 TRBV27 15 - CASSFALAGDGEQFF TGTGCCAGCAGTTTCGCGCTAGCGGGAGACGGTGAGCAGTTCTTC
TRBD1 TRBJ1-1 TRBV12-5 14 - CASSTGGTNTEAFF TGTGCTAGTTCGACAGGGGGAACGAACACTGAAGCTTTCTTT
TRBD1 TRBJ2-7 TRBV28 16 - CASSRSSTGGLSEQYF TGTGCCAGCAGCCGTAGCTCAACAGGGGGTCTCAGCGAGCAGTACTTC
TRBD1 TRBJ1-2 TRBV7-9 13 - CASSPRQGDGYTF TGTGCCAGCAGCCCCAGACAGGGTGACGGCTACACCTTC
TRBD1 TRBJ1-1 TRBV28 16 - CASSLWDRGVRTEAFF TGTGCCAGCAGTTTATGGGACAGGGGGGTAAGGACTGAAGCTTTCTTT
- TRBJ1-1 TRBV6-5 12 - CARDSGVTEAFF TGTGCCAGAGATTCAGGGGTTACTGAAGCTTTCTTT
- TRBJ1-5 TRBV19 15 - CASSISVGGYQPQHF TGTGCCAGTAGTATTTCAGTAGGGGGTTATCAGCCCCAGCATTTT
- TRBJ2-1 TRBV5-1 13 - CASSSTTGNEQFF TGCGCCAGCAGCTCGACCACAGGGAATGAGCAGTTCTTC
TRBD2 TRBJ2-1 TRBV7-3 15 - CASSPGRTRMYEQFF TGTGCCAGCAGCCCCGGTCGGACTAGGATGTATGAGCAGTTCTTC
- TRBJ1-3 TRBV6-5 12 - CASGFGADTIYF TGTGCCAGCGGCTTTGGGGCGGACACCATATATTTT
TRBD1 TRBJ2-1 TRBV4-1 16 - CASSPDGQGAYNEQFF TGCGCCAGCAGCCCTGATGGGCAGGGGGCCTACAATGAGCAGTTCTTC
- TRBJ2-2 TRBV7-3 14 once CASSLIPSTGELFF TGTGCCAGCAGCTTAATTCCTAGCACCGGGGAGCTGTTTTTT
TRBD1 TRBJ1-6 TRBV14 19 - CASSQAWTGSLLNNSPLHF TGTGCCAGCAGCCAAGCTTGGACAGGGTCGCTGCTCAATAATTCACCCCTCCACTTT
- TRBJ1-5 TRBV4-3 15 - CASSQDHRLRQPQHF TGCGCCAGCAGCCAAGATCACCGCCTGAGGCAGCCCCAGCATTTT
TRBD1 TRBJ2-6 TRBV11-2 17 - CASSLRQGDSGANVLTF TGTGCCAGCAGCCTCCGACAGGGAGACTCTGGGGCCAACGTCCTGACTTTC
TRBD1 TRBJ2-7 TRBV7-9 14 - CASSAIQGDGEQYF TGTGCCAGCAGCGCTATACAGGGGGACGGCGAGCAGTACTTC
- TRBJ2-7 TRBV5-1 15 - CASSLIQGSSYEQYF TGCGCCAGCAGCTTAATACAGGGTTCCTCCTACGAGCAGTACTTC
- TRBJ2-7 TRBV27 14 - CASSPRGSVYEQYF TGTGCCAGCAGCCCAAGGGGGAGCGTGTACGAGCAGTACTTC
- TRBJ2-1 TRBV7-2 16 - CASSSGGGREYNEQFF TGTGCCAGCAGCTCAGGGGGTGGGCGGGAATACAATGAGCAGTTCTTC
- TRBJ1-3 TRBV6-1 15 - CASSEALGHGNTIYF TGTGCCAGCAGTGAAGCCCTTGGACATGGAAACACCATATATTTT
TRBD2 TRBJ2-1 TRBV11-3 14 - CASSLTSGNNEQFF TGTGCCAGCAGCCTTACTAGCGGGAACAATGAGCAGTTCTTC
TRBD1 TRBJ1-1 TRBV19 12 - CARHRGLNEAFF TGTGCCAGACACAGGGGGCTGAATGAAGCTTTCTTT
- TRBJ1-4 TRBV30 14 - CAWSATQGGEKLFF TGTGCCTGGAGTGCAACACAAGGGGGTGAAAAACTGTTTTTT
TRBD1 TRBJ2-4 TRBV7-2 14 - CASSPRGPGNIQYF TGTGCCAGCAGCCCCAGGGGGCCAGGAAACATTCAGTACTTC
TRBD1 TRBJ2-7 TRBV5-6 16 - CASSLWDRGHSYEQYF TGTGCCAGCAGCTTGTGGGACAGGGGCCACTCCTACGAGCAGTACTTC
- TRBJ2-3 TRBV28 11 - CASSFRDTQYF TGTGCCAGCAGTTTCCGGGATACGCAGTATTTT
TRBD2 TRBJ2-7 TRBV6-1 16 - CASSGGLAGVVYEQYF TGTGCCAGCAGTGGGGGACTAGCGGGAGTAGTCTACGAGCAGTACTTC
TRBD2 TRBJ2-3 TRBV2 14 - CASREREGLNTQYF TGTGCCAGCAGAGAGCGGGAGGGCCTGAATACGCAGTATTTT
TRBD1 TRBJ2-5 TRBV5-6 15 - CASSLGRGRGETQYF TGTGCCAGCAGCTTGGGCAGGGGGCGCGGGGAGACCCAGTACTTC
TRBD2 TRBJ2-5 TRBV5-4 13 - CASSGLGQETQYF TGTGCCAGCAGCGGACTAGGACAAGAGACCCAGTACTTC
- TRBJ1-2 TRBV12-3/TRBV12-4 12 - CAAGFRVYGYTF TGTGCCGCCGGATTCAGGGTGTATGGCTACACCTTC
- TRBJ2-2 TRBV28 16 - CASSYRGILNTGELFF TGTGCCAGCAGTTATCGGGGGATCCTGAACACCGGGGAGCTGTTTTTT
TRBD1 TRBJ1-2 TRBV28 14 - CASKRPGQVYGYTF TGTGCCAGCAAGCGTCCGGGACAGGTTTATGGCTACACCTTC
- TRBJ1-1 TRBV19 13 few CASSIYESREAFF TGTGCCAGTAGTATTTACGAGTCTAGGGAAGCTTTCTTT
TRBD2 TRBJ2-2 TRBV10-3 19 - CAISESSMRSGRISGELFF TGTGCCATCAGTGAGTCGTCTATGAGGAGCGGGAGAATATCCGGGGAGCTGTTTTTT
TRBD2 TRBJ2-7 TRBV7-8 15 - CASSQTSGVSYEQYF TGTGCCAGCAGCCAGACTAGCGGGGTCTCCTACGAGCAGTACTTC
- TRBJ2-1 TRBV28 11 - CASSSLSEQFF TGTGCCAGCAGTTCGTTGTCGGAGCAGTTCTTC
TRBD1 TRBJ1-2 TRBV6-6 14 - CASSPSQSTGLYTF TGTGCCAGCAGTCCAAGTCAATCGACAGGGCTCTACACCTTC
- TRBJ2-7 TRBV29-1 13 - CSVSQGTHYEQYF TGCAGCGTTTCGCAGGGAACCCACTACGAGCAGTACTTC
- TRBJ1-3 TRBV28 15 - CASSLPGLSGNTIYF TGTGCCAGCAGTTTACCAGGGCTCTCTGGAAACACCATATATTTT
- TRBJ2-7 TRBV7-6 13 - CASSPGFGNEQYF TGTGCCAGCAGCCCAGGTTTTGGAAACGAGCAGTACTTC
TRBD1 TRBJ2-1 TRBV12-5 17 few CASSPPETGISHNEQFF TGTGCTAGTTCCCCCCCCGAGACAGGGATCTCCCACAATGAGCAGTTCTTC
TRBD1 TRBJ1-5 TRBV19 15 few CASSIAQGGRQPQHF TGTGCCAGTAGTATAGCTCAGGGGGGCCGACAGCCCCAGCATTTT
- TRBJ1-1 TRBV5-1 14 once CASSRLQGNTEAFF TGCGCCAGCAGCAGACTACAGGGGAACACTGAAGCTTTCTTT
- TRBJ1-4 TRBV5-1 14 - CASSQELANEKLFF TGCGCCAGCAGCCAAGAACTTGCTAATGAAAAACTGTTTTTT
TRBD1 TRBJ2-7 TRBV4-1 15 - CASSQAGTGGDEQYF TGCGCCAGCAGTCAGGCCGGGACAGGGGGCGACGAGCAGTACTTC
TRBD2 TRBJ2-2 TRBV5-1 15 - CASSLVTSDTGELFF TGCGCCAGCAGCTTGGTTACTAGCGACACCGGGGAGCTGTTTTTT
- TRBJ1-2 TRBV30 12 once CAWSEGGYGYTF TGTGCCTGGTCAGAGGGCGGCTATGGCTACACCTTC
- TRBJ1-2 TRBV12-3/TRBV12-4 12 few CASSSLSYGYTF TGTGCCAGCAGTTCCTTGTCCTATGGCTACACCTTC